These T cell receptor beta chains were read from a single sample in a study of blood T cell repertoires in COVID-19. Repertoires were generated with immunoSEQ multiplex PCR, while TCRdb's copy carries only in-frame clones and drops some. The sample has 250,000 to 300,000 clones; approximately 91% are singletons. The sample consisted of peripheral blood. These receptors were taken from a woman aged 55-69 years with acute or convalescent COVID-19. The CDR3 runs from the conserved cysteine through the conserved F or W. The D gene is left open where the match is weak. Rows may omit the clone size; those that give it use once, few, many or a size class.

d_call clone_size j_call v_call cdr3_nt cdr3_aa
- - TRBJ2-7 TRBV27 TGTGCCAGCCGTACAGGGGGGGACTACGAGCAGTACTTC CASRTGGDYEQYF
- - TRBJ2-3 TRBV6-6 TGTGCCAGCAGTTATGGGTCCGGGGGTAGGACAGATACGCAGTATTTT CASSYGSGGRTDTQYF
- - TRBJ2-7 TRBV5-1 TGCGCCAGCAGCTTGGGATCAGGGGTCTCCTACGAGCAGTACTTC CASSLGSGVSYEQYF
- - TRBJ1-1 TRBV30 TGTGCCTGGAGTGTAGGGGTCACTGAAGCTTTCTTT CAWSVGVTEAFF
TRBD2 - TRBJ2-7 TRBV27 TGTGCCAGCAGTCCCCGCCCTAGCGGGCTCTACGAGCAGTACTTC CASSPRPSGLYEQYF
TRBD1 once TRBJ1-2 TRBV5-1 TGCGCCAGCAGGTCCGGGACAGGGGAAAACTATGGCTACACCTTC CASRSGTGENYGYTF
- - TRBJ1-2 TRBV5-1 TGCGCCAGCAGCGTGCGGACTTCAGGTGGCTACACCTTC CASSVRTSGGYTF
- - TRBJ2-1 TRBV7-2 TGTGCCAGCAGCTTAGTTAGTAGAAATGAGCAGTTCTTC CASSLVSRNEQFF
TRBD1 - TRBJ1-3 TRBV28 TGTGCCAGCAGTTCCACAGGGGCTTACGGAAACACCATATATTTT CASSSTGAYGNTIYF
TRBD1 - TRBJ1-2 TRBV4-2 TGTGCCAGCAGCCCGACAGGGGATGGCTACACCTTC CASSPTGDGYTF
- - TRBJ1-1 TRBV9 TGTGCCAGCAGCCCAGGGGTGGGAATGAACACTGAAGCTTTCTTT CASSPGVGMNTEAFF
- once TRBJ1-5 TRBV6-4 TGTGCCAGCAGTGAAGAGGACAGAGGTGTTCAGCCCCAGCATTTT CASSEEDRGVQPQHF
- once TRBJ1-2 TRBV5-1 TGCGCCACCAGCAGGGGACAAAACTATGGCTACACCTTC CATSRGQNYGYTF
TRBD2 - TRBJ2-1 TRBV11-2 TGTGCCAGCAGCTTAGGGTTTGCGGGGGGGGATGAGCAGTTCTTC CASSLGFAGGDEQFF
- few TRBJ2-1 TRBV5-1 TGCGCCAGCAGCGGTGATAGCGCATACAATGAGCAGTTCTTC CASSGDSAYNEQFF
- - TRBJ1-1 TRBV6-6 TGTGCCAGCAGTTCCCTCCGCCTCCGGGGTGGGACTGAAGCTTTCTTT CASSSLRLRGGTEAFF
- - TRBJ1-2 TRBV6-6 TGTGCCAGCAGTCGCTACGGGGAGGCGAGAGGCTACACCTTC CASSRYGEARGYTF
TRBD1 - TRBJ2-5 TRBV4-1 TGCGCCAGCAGCCAAGATCTTGGGACAGGGGGAGAGACCCAGTACTTC CASSQDLGTGGETQYF
TRBD2 - TRBJ2-2 TRBV7-2 TGTGCCAGCAGCCTTGGGGGGGTAACCGGGGAGCTGTTTTTT CASSLGGVTGELFF
- - TRBJ1-2 TRBV28 TGTGCCAGCACCCGACTTTGGTATGAGGGCTACACCTTC CASTRLWYEGYTF
- - TRBJ2-5 TRBV11-3 TGTGCCAGCAGCTTAGGAGTACAAGAGACCCAGTACTTC CASSLGVQETQYF
- - TRBJ1-1 TRBV29-1 TGCAGCGTTGAAGAAGGGGTCTCATCAGAAGCTTTCTTT CSVEEGVSSEAFF
- - TRBJ1-4 TRBV28 TGTGCCAGCAGTTTATACGGGTTGACTAATGAAAAACTGTTTTTT CASSLYGLTNEKLFF
TRBD2 few TRBJ2-1 TRBV29-1 TGCAGCGTAAAGGGACTAGCGGGACACAATGAGCAGTTCTTC CSVKGLAGHNEQFF
TRBD2 - TRBJ2-2 TRBV3-1/TRBV3-2 TGTGCCAGCAGCCTGGGACTAGCGGGTATCGGGGAGCTGTTTTTT CASSLGLAGIGELFF
- once TRBJ1-2 TRBV5-4 TGTGCCAGCAGCTCTGGGTCTTCAGGGCGCTACACCTTC CASSSGSSGRYTF
- - TRBJ1-2 TRBV7-9 TGTGCCAGCAGCTTAGAGGTCTGGGGGGTATCGGACTATGGCTACACCTTC CASSLEVWGVSDYGYTF
TRBD1 - TRBJ1-2 TRBV27 TGTGCCAGCAGTCCCCCGGGACAGGGATTTTATGGCTACACCTTC CASSPPGQGFYGYTF
- - TRBJ1-6 TRBV2 TGTGCCAGCAGCCACAGGGAATCACCCCTCCACTTT CASSHRESPLHF
TRBD2 - TRBJ2-7 TRBV27 TGTGCCAGCAGTTTTACCACCGGGACTAGTTTGTACGAGCAGTACTTC CASSFTTGTSLYEQYF
TRBD1 - TRBJ2-2 TRBV5-1 TGCGCCAGCAGCTTGGTCTCAGGGGGCACCGGGGAGCTGTTTTTT CASSLVSGGTGELFF
- - TRBJ2-5 TRBV9 TGTGCCAGCAGCGTAGAGGGGAGGCCCCGGGAGACCCAGTACTTC CASSVEGRPRETQYF
TRBD1 - TRBJ1-1 TRBV2 TGTGCCAGCAGTGACGGAGACAGGGGGCATCGGACTGAAGCTTTCTTT CASSDGDRGHRTEAFF
TRBD1 - TRBJ1-1 TRBV7-9 TGTGCCAGCAGCCCAGGGGACAGGGAGGTCTCTGAAGCTTTCTTT CASSPGDREVSEAFF
- - TRBJ1-2 TRBV5-1 TGCGCCAGCAGCTTGGCAGGGCTATCCCACTATGGCTACACCTTC CASSLAGLSHYGYTF
- - TRBJ1-1 TRBV9 TGTGCCAGCAGCCCTCCCGGACAGTTAAACACTGAAGCTTTCTTT CASSPPGQLNTEAFF
- - TRBJ2-3 TRBV2 TGTGCCAGCAGAAGGGGCCCAGGGGCAACCGATACGCAGTATTTT CASRRGPGATDTQYF
- - TRBJ1-2 TRBV21-1 TGTGCCAGCACCCGAAGGACAGGGGGGAACTATGGCTACACCTTC CASTRRTGGNYGYTF
TRBD2 - TRBJ2-7 TRBV7-9 TGTGCCAGCAGCTTAGCCCGGGGGGTAGCGGGAGGTACCTACGAGCAGTACTTC CASSLARGVAGGTYEQYF
TRBD1 - TRBJ2-4 TRBV7-8 TGTGCCAGCAGCCCTCGGACAGGGTGGGGGAACATTCAGTACTTC CASSPRTGWGNIQYF
TRBD2 - TRBJ2-7 TRBV14 TGTGCCAGCAGCCAAAGAAGCGGGGGCGAGCAGTACTTC CASSQRSGGEQYF
- - TRBJ2-7 TRBV27 TGTGCCAGCAGTTTATTCTTGGCAGGGGTCCACGAGCAGTACTTC CASSLFLAGVHEQYF
TRBD1 - TRBJ1-2 TRBV28 TGTGCCAGCAGCCGTGACAGGGATGACGGCTACACCTTC CASSRDRDDGYTF
TRBD2 - TRBJ2-2 TRBV5-6 TGTGCCAGCAGCTTGGGGGGCGGGAGTACCTCCACCGGGGAGCTGTTTTTT CASSLGGGSTSTGELFF
TRBD2 - TRBJ2-7 TRBV6-2/TRBV6-3 TGTGCCAGCAGTCTGGGACTAGCGGGGGTGTACGAGCAGTACTTC CASSLGLAGVYEQYF
- - TRBJ2-1 TRBV5-4 TGTGCCAGCAGTACTAGCTCCTACAATGAGCAGTTCTTC CASSTSSYNEQFF
- - TRBJ2-6 TRBV27 TGTGCCAGCAGTTTGCAGGGGGAGGTCAACGTCCTGACTTTC CASSLQGEVNVLTF
- - TRBJ2-1 TRBV29-1 TGCAGCGTTGTTCGGGGGTCGGGGCACAATGAGCAGTTCTTC CSVVRGSGHNEQFF
TRBD1 - TRBJ2-5 TRBV2 TGTGCCAGCAGTGGACAGGGTTCGTGGGAGACCCAGTACTTC CASSGQGSWETQYF
- once TRBJ2-5 TRBV6-5 TGTGCCAGCAGCTTTATTTCGTACCAAGAGACCCAGTACTTC CASSFISYQETQYF
- - TRBJ2-5 TRBV5-1 TGCGCCAGCAGCTTGACACTACAAGAGACCCAGTACTTC CASSLTLQETQYF
- - TRBJ2-5 TRBV4-1 TGCGCCAGCAGTCTTAGCGGCCAAGAGACCCAGTACTTC CASSLSGQETQYF
TRBD1 - TRBJ1-6 TRBV3-1/TRBV3-2 TGTGCCAGCAGCCGCTGGGACAGTAATTCACCCCTCCACTTT CASSRWDSNSPLHF